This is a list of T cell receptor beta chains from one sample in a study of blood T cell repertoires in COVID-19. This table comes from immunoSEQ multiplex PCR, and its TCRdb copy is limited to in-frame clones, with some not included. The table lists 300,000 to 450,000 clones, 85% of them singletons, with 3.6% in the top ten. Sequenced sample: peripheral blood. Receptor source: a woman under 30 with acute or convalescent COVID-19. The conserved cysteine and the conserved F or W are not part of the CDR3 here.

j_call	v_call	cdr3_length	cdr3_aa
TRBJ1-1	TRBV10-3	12	AISDQGMNTEAF
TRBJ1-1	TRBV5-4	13	ASSLSGGSGTEAF
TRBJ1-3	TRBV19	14	ASGYGTTFSGNTIY
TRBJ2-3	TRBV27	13	ASSFYRGRTDTQY
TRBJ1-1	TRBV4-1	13	ASSQVQGGYTEAF
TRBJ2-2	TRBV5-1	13	ASSLIQTNTGELF
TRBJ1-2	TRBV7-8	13	ASSLEGDRAYGYT
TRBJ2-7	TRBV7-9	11	ASTHRSSYEQY
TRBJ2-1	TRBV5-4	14	ASSLGGLAGTNEQF
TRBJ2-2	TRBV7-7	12	ASSPGLDPGELF
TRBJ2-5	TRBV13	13	ASSTAGGAGETQY
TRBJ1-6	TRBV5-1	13	ASSFSGTALDPLH
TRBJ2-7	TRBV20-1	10	SASPTVYEQY
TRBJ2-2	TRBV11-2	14	ASSFRAGGYTGELF
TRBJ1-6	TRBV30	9	AWNQGSPLH
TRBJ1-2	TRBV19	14	ASIGRVRRVGYGYT
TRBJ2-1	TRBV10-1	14	ASSEFRGLADNEQF
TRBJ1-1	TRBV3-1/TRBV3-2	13	ASSQIPGGGTEAF
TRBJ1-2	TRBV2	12	ASSENQGNYGYT
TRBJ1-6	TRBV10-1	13	ASSAGQSPISPLH
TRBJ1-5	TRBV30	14	AWSVRSGGAGQPQH
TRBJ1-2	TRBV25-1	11	ASSSGEERGYT
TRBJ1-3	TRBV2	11	ASSLNSGNTIY
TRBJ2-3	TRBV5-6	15	ASSLETSGVAADTQY
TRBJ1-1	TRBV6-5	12	ASNSQGGDTEAF
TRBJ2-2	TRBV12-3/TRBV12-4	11	ASSPDNTGELF